Listed here are 15 T cell receptor beta chains from one sample, sequenced in a study of shared clonotypes between healthy human individuals. Sequenced by immunoSEQ multiplex PCR; TCRdb stores in-frame clones only, minus some. The sample consists of 950,000 to 1,100,000 clones, approximately 72% of them appearing once. The sample was memory CD4+ T cells sorted from blood. This sample's subset: CD45RA-negative fraction. These receptors were taken from a man in his late teens or twenties in good health.

This clone was counted a few times. The V and J genes are TRBV29-1 and TRBJ2-7; D is undetermined. Trimming pared 6 bases from V and 0 bases from J, leaving 6 bases between. CDR1 and CDR2 from the germline V gene are SQVTM and ANQGSEA. The CDR3 extends over 11 amino acids. CDR3 sequence reads: CSVTLSYEQYF. In DNA form, the CDR3 reads TGCAGCGTGACACTCTCCTACGAGCAGTACTTC.

The V gene is TRBV5-1, the J gene TRBJ2-3; 8 positions match TRBD2. The J segment lost 4 bases and the V segment lost 4 bases, leaving 11 bases of the junction unmatched. The CDR3 has 16 residues. From germline, CDR1 is SGHRS and CDR2 YFSETQ. CDR3 region: CASSPSGGFVPDTQYF. DNA of the CDR3: TGCGCCAGCAGCCCGTCGGGGGGGTTTGTGCCAGATACGCAGTATTTT.

The CDR3 loop reads CASSPRGDPNEQFF. The CDR3 DNA reads TGTGCCAGCAGCCCGAGGGGGGACCCCAATGAGCAGTTCTTC. V gene TRBV9 combines with J gene TRBJ2-1, with D tentatively TRBD1 or TRBD2 (6 bases each). V lost 4 bases and J 6 bases, leaving 14 bases between the germline ends. This CDR3 comprises 14 residues. The germline V gene has CDR1 SGDLS and CDR2 YYNGEE.

The chain recombines TRBV28 with TRBJ2-7; the D is unclear. Trimming left V 6 bases short and J 3 bases short, with 18 bases between. The CDR3 contains 15 residues. The germline V gene has CDR1 MDHEN and CDR2 SYDVKM. The CDR3 region has the DNA TGTGCCAGCAGCCCCACCCTGTCAAGGGTCTACGAGCAGTACTTC. As protein: CASSPTLSRVYEQYF.

This chain uses TRBV6-6 with TRBJ2-7; 8 nucleotides line up with TRBD2. The CDR3 covers 15 residues. Germline-derived CDR1 and CDR2 are MNHNY and SVGAGI (reference sequence). V was clipped by 6 bases and J by 3 bases; unmatched bases: 10. The DNA for the CDR3 is TGTGCCAGCAGGCCGGATCCGACTAGCGTCTACGAGCAGTACTTC. Translation: CASRPDPTSVYEQYF.

Worth noting for this clone: Within the sample, other DNA sequences also encode this same CDR3. V gene TRBV7-9 combines with J gene TRBJ2-5; 8 bases agree with TRBD1. Germline V gene sequence: CDR1 SEHNR, CDR2 FQNEAQ (reference sequence). V lost 5 bases to trimming and J lost 2 bases; unmatched junction nucleotides: 4. The CDR3 has 14 amino acids. The CDR3 bases are TGTGCCAGCAGCAGAGACAGGGGACAAGAGACCCAGTACTTC. Translated: CASSRDRGQETQYF.

The rearrangement joins TRBV4-1 to TRBJ2-5, with 7 bases identical to TRBD1. This CDR3 has 15 residues. The germline CDR1 and CDR2 sequences are MGHRA and YSYEKL. Trimming took 3 bases from V and 5 from J; bases not matched to a gene: 9. The CDR3 region is CASSQNGRGSETQYF. The CDR3, as DNA: TGCGCCAGCAGCCAGAATGGCAGGGGGTCCGAGACCCAGTACTTC.

The V gene is TRBV4-3, the J gene TRBJ2-7; 9 positions agree with TRBD1. CDR1 and CDR2 from the germline V gene are LGHNA and YSLEER. The CDR3 spans 16 residues. V was pared by 4 bases and J by 0 bases, with 7 bases of the junction left unmatched. The CDR3 spells CASSPGTGTYSYEQYF. Written as DNA, the CDR3 is TGCGCCAGCAGCCCAGGGACAGGGACCTACTCCTACGAGCAGTACTTC.

V usage is TRBV6-1 and J usage is TRBJ2-3; D remains unclear. The V and J ends lost 6 bases and 4 bases respectively, with 5 bases between them. This CDR3 has 11 amino acids. Germline V gene lookup returns CDR1 MNHNS and CDR2 SASEGT. CDR3 residues: CASRYSDTQYF. Here the CDR3 DNA reads TGTGCCAGCAGGTATTCAGATACGCAGTATTTT.

The genes are TRBV28 and TRBJ1-2, with 9 bases fitting TRBD1. Germline values: CDR1 MDHEN, CDR2 SYDVKM. The junction had 5 bases not matched to a gene; V was cut back by 6 bases and J by 6 bases. The CDR3 length is 13 residues. The DNA of the CDR3 is TGTGCCAGCAGAGGGACAGGGCGGGATGGCTACACCTTC. It specifies CASRGTGRDGYTF.

The rearrangement joins TRBV13 to TRBJ2-2, with 8 bases aligning to TRBD2. The length of the CDR3 is 15 residues. V shed 3 bases and J 6 bases; nucleotides not matched to a gene: 6. From germline, CDR1 is PRHDT and CDR2 FYEKMQ (reference sequence). CDR3: CASSFYLAGAGELFF. The DNA of the CDR3 is TGTGCCAGCAGCTTTTACCTAGCGGGTGCCGGGGAGCTGTTTTTT.

The chain has TRBV19 and TRBJ2-7, with TRBD1 matching over 9 bases. The CDR3 has 15 residues. V trimming: 5 bases; J trimming: 6 bases; junction bases outside the gene matches: 11. Germline CDR1 reads LNHDA; CDR2 reads SQIVND (reference sequence). The DNA of the CDR3 is TGTGCCAGTAGTGTCCCGGGACAGGGTCTCCTCGAGCAGTACTTC. Its translation is CASSVPGQGLLEQYF.

V and J are TRBV5-6 and TRBJ2-3; TRBD2 aligns across 9 bases. The J segment lost 4 bases and the V segment lost 2 bases, leaving 11 bases of the junction unmatched. Germline V gene data show CDR1 as SGHDT and CDR2 as YYEEEE. This CDR3 has 17 residues. In nucleotides, the CDR3 is TGTGCCAGCAGCTTAGGTTTGGCTAGCGGGGTGGCAGATACGCAGTATTTT. Protein: CASSLGLASGVADTQYF.

The chain has TRBV18 and TRBJ1-2, with 7 bases matching TRBD1. J lost 8 bases, V lost 1 base, and 7 bases had no gene match. The CDR3 is 14 amino acids. Germline CDR1 KGHSH, CDR2 LQKENI. The CDR3 DNA reads TGTGCCAGCTCACCACTGCGACAGGGTGACGGCTACACCTTC. Translating it yields CASSPLRQGDGYTF.

The CDR3 loop is CASSLNGWAKDTQYF. The CDR3 DNA is TGTGCCAGCAGCTTAAATGGATGGGCGAAAGATACGCAGTATTTT. The chain uses TRBV11-2 and TRBJ2-3; no definite D call. Germline-derived CDR1 and CDR2 are SGHAT and FQNNGV. The ends were cut back, 2 bases at V and 5 bases at J, with 14 bases in the middle. This CDR3 spans 15 amino acids.